One sample yielded the 10 T cell receptor beta chains listed below, sequenced in a study of T cell repertoires in cytomegalovirus infection. TCRdb itself ran the reads through MiXCR, one entry per CDR3 protein. The sample records fewer than 550,000 distinct CDR3 sequences, about 17% being singletons. Input material: CD8+ T cells from PBMCs. The receptors come from a human donor in good health (CMV status not recorded). Some clones in this sample may be carry-over from other donors' samples.

This rearrangement joins TRBV10-3 to TRBJ2-2, with TRBD2 matching over 11 bases. Germline CDR1 is ENHRY and CDR2 is SYGVKD. V lost 4 bases to trimming and J lost 9 bases; unmatched junction nucleotides: 10. This CDR3 is 16 amino acids long. This CDR3 is CAISAASGRINRELFF. The CDR3 DNA reads TGTGCCATCAGTGCCGCTAGCGGGAGGATAAACAGGGAGCTGTTTTTT.

This clonotype was observed at least ten times. The V call is TRBV2, the J call TRBJ1-6; no definite D call. The CDR3 is 18 amino acids. Trimming left V 0 bases short and J 0 bases short, with 12 bases between. CDR1 and CDR2 from the germline V gene are SNHLY and FYNNEI. The CDR3 loop reads CASSEALSGDSYNSPLHF. CDR3 in DNA: TGTGCCAGCAGTGAAGCGCTTTCTGGGGACTCCTATAATTCACCCCTCCACTTT.

This clonotype has more than one count but fewer than ten. This chain links TRBV4-1 with TRBJ2-1, with 11 bases fitting TRBD2. The germline V gene encodes CDR1 MGHRA and CDR2 YSYEKL. This CDR3 has 17 amino acids. The V and J ends lost 1 base and 4 bases, in that order; junction bases with no gene match: 6. The CDR3 here is CASSQASGTSGYNEQFF. The CDR3 DNA follows: TGCGCCAGCAGCCAAGCCTCCGGGACTAGCGGTTACAATGAGCAGTTCTTC.

This clonotype occurred many times. The chain carries TRBV10-3 and TRBJ1-1; 9 nucleotides line up with TRBD1. Germline V gene data show CDR1 as ENHRY and CDR2 as SYGVKD. V lost 0 bases, J lost 0 bases, and 5 bases stayed unmatched. The CDR3 length is 17 residues. The CDR3 nucleotides read TGTGCCATCAGTGAGTCAACCGGGACAGGGATGAACACTGAAGCTTTCTTT. It specifies CAISESTGTGMNTEAFF.

The chain uses TRBV12-3 or TRBV12-4 and TRBJ1-3; TRBD1 agrees at 8 bases. V lost 6 bases and J lost 0; bases outside the gene matches: 1. The CDR3 sequence is 14 residues long. CDR3 nucleotide sequence: TGTGCCAGCAGGGGACAGGCCTCTGGAAACACCATATATTTT. The encoded protein is CASRGQASGNTIYF.

The gene calls are TRBV19 and TRBJ2-1; 9 nucleotides agree with TRBD2. J gave up 3 bases and V 5 bases, and 5 bases lay outside the gene matches. This CDR3 is built from 15 residues. The germline V gene encodes CDR1 LNHDA and CDR2 SQIVND (reference sequence). The CDR3 DNA follows: TGTGCCAGTAGTTTAGCGGGAGAAATCTACAATGAGCAGTTCTTC. Encoded protein: CASSLAGEIYNEQFF.

This clonotype was seen many times. The chain uses TRBV7-8 and TRBJ1-2, with D uncertain. The germline gives CDR1 SGHVS, CDR2 FQNEAQ. This CDR3 is built from 14 residues. Trimming took 3 bases from V and 8 from J, leaving 16 bases between them. The CDR3 loop reads CASSFAPDVVGYTF. For the CDR3, the DNA is TGTGCCAGCAGCTTTGCGCCCGATGTCGTAGGCTACACCTTC. Using reference TRBV7-8 and TRBJ1-2 for the parts outside the CDR3, the full variable domain is GAGVSQSPRYKVAKRGQDVALRCDPISGHVSLFWYQQALGQGPEFLTYFQNEAQLDKSGLPSDRFFAERPEGSVSTLKIQRTQQEDSAVYLCASSFAPDVVGYTFGSGTRLTVV.

The chain combines TRBV3-1 with TRBJ2-7; 11 nucleotides match TRBD2. V shed 4 bases, J shed 3 bases, and the junction held 8 bases outside the gene matches. Germline V gives CDR1 LGHDT, CDR2 YNNKEL (reference sequence). The CDR3 consists of 16 residues. This chain's CDR3 is CASSPLVGTSGYEQYF. CDR3 nucleotide sequence: TGTGCCAGCAGCCCTCTAGTAGGGACTAGCGGCTACGAGCAGTACTTC.

The chain has TRBV27 and TRBJ2-2; perhaps TRBD1 as D (5 bases). In germline, CDR1 is MNHEY, CDR2 SMNVEV (reference sequence). Trimming removed 2 bases from V and 6 bases from J, with 13 bases in between. The CDR3 is made up of 15 amino acids. The CDR3 nucleotides are TGTGCCAGCAGTTTAAACGGATTAGGGGCCGGGGAGCTGTTTTTT. It encodes CASSLNGLGAGELFF.

The V and J genes are TRBV14 and TRBJ2-1; tentatively, D is TRBD2 (5 bases). V was trimmed by 1 base and J by 8 bases, leaving 9 bases between them. The germline CDR1 and CDR2 sequences are SGHDN and FVKESK. The CDR3 sequence is 13 residues long. In DNA form, the CDR3 reads TGTGCCAGCAGCCAAGCGGCGGGTTATGAGCAGTTCTTC. Translated: CASSQAAGYEQFF.